The present T cell receptor beta chain was sequenced within a study of blood T cell repertoires in COVID-19. Here immunoSEQ multiplex PCR was the method, and the copy in TCRdb shows in-frame clones only, minus some. This table holds roughly 70,000 clones, around 91% found once. The sample was peripheral blood. The TCR comes from a human donor in a cohort sampled during active COVID-19.

The CDR3 nucleotides read TGTGCCAGCAGTGGGGAGAAGGTAGCGGGGGTCCCCACCTACGAGCAGTACTTC. Its translation: CASSGEKVAGVPTYEQYF. The chain carries TRBV2 and TRBJ2-7; 9 nucleotides match TRBD2. The CDR3 sequence is 18 residues long. The trim removed 4 bases at V and 2 bases at J, leaving 15 bases unmatched. Germline V gives CDR1 SNHLY, CDR2 FYNNEI.